Each of the 27 T cell receptor beta chains below was sequenced from the same sample in a study of vaccination effects on CD4 cells after COVID-19. The assay was immunoSEQ multiplex PCR, and TCRdb's table has in-frame clones only and misses some. This sample has roughly 70,000 clones, with roughly 73% found just once. Antigens of these TCRs are unknown. Antigen-specific CD4+ T cells were expanded with viral peptide pools in the ViraFEST assay before sequencing. Subsequent to 10 days of culture, CD4+ T cells were isolated. A PCR test confirmed that the person had SARS-CoV-2 infection between March and December 2020. Sequencing used CD4+ T cells from PBMCs cultured with HIV peptides, obtained before COVID-19 vaccination. Regarding subset: HIV-1 Nef peptide pool negative control/reference culture. The receptors derive from a human donor who had a prior SARS-CoV-2 infection.

This clone was picked up a small number of times. The chain recombines TRBV6-5 with TRBJ1-2, with TRBD1 as a possible D gene (6 bases). V lost 8 bases and J 8 bases, leaving 12 bases between the germline ends. Germline values: CDR1 MNHEY, CDR2 SVGAGI. CDR3 length: 11 residues. CDR3 coding DNA: TGTGCCAGCCGAAACAGGGAAGGCTACACCTTC. The encoded protein is CASRNREGYTF.

This rearrangement joins TRBV7-3 to TRBJ1-6; no clear D gene. The ends were cut back, 0 bases at V and 6 bases at J, with 9 bases in the middle. In germline, CDR1 is SGHTA, CDR2 FQGTGA. The CDR3 sequence is 15 residues long. The CDR3 reads CASSLTSGVNSPLHF. The CDR3 DNA reads TGTGCCAGCAGCTTAACATCAGGAGTTAATTCACCCCTCCACTTT.

This rearrangement joins TRBV4-3 to TRBJ2-7, with no clear D. This CDR3 has 12 residues. The germline gives CDR1 LGHNA, CDR2 YSLEER. V was cut by 1 base and J by 5 bases, with 6 bases left in between. In nucleotides, the CDR3 is TGCGCCAGCAGCCAAGTGGGTGACGAGCAGTACTTC. This translates into CASSQVGDEQYF.

The rearrangement uses TRBV10-2 and TRBJ2-3; 12 bases line up with TRBD2. V shed 0 bases and J 0 bases; nucleotides not matched to a gene: 4. Germline CDR1 and CDR2: WSHSY and SAAADI. This CDR3 region has 18 residues. CDR3 loop: CASSESLAGGFSTDTQYF. The CDR3 DNA reads as TGCGCCAGCAGTGAGTCCCTAGCGGGGGGGTTTAGCACAGATACGCAGTATTTT.

V usage is TRBV19 and J usage is TRBJ2-1; D is undetermined. This CDR3 contains 14 residues. Germline values: CDR1 LNHDA, CDR2 SQIVND (reference sequence). V was shortened by 0 bases and J by 5 bases, with 8 bases between the two germline ends. The CDR3 loop is CASSIDSADNEQFF. The DNA of the CDR3 is TGTGCCAGTAGTATAGACTCGGCTGACAATGAGCAGTTCTTC.

This clone has just a few counts. The gene calls are TRBV6-5 and TRBJ1-2; D ambiguous. Trimming stripped 6 bases from V and 1 base from J, with 12 bases between. The CDR3 runs to 14 residues. Germline V gene data show CDR1 as MNHEY and CDR2 as SVGAGI. The CDR3 protein is CASSPDGYNYGYTF. CDR3 sequence (DNA): TGTGCCAGCAGCCCGGACGGATATAACTATGGCTACACCTTC.

This chain joins TRBV19 and TRBJ2-3; tentative D call: TRBD1 (5 bases). Germline V gene data show CDR1 as LNHDA and CDR2 as SQIVND (reference sequence). Trimming shortened V by 4 bases and J by 3 bases, and 14 bases separated the two germline ends. The CDR3 runs to 15 residues. The CDR3 is CASSTRRAATDTQYF. Written as DNA, the CDR3 is TGTGCCAGTAGTACGCGCAGGGCTGCGACAGATACGCAGTATTTT.

This chain connects TRBV5-1 to TRBJ1-1; D gene ambiguous. Trimming took 0 bases from V and 1 from J, leaving 7 bases between them. The length of the CDR3 is 14 residues. Germline V gene sequence: CDR1 SGHRS, CDR2 YFSETQ. The CDR3 sequence is CASSLEGTNTEAFF. Here the CDR3 DNA reads TGCGCCAGCAGCTTGGAGGGTACGAACACTGAAGCTTTCTTT. The complete variable domain, with remaining parts taken from reference TRBV5-1 and TRBJ1-1, reads KAGVTQTPRYLIKTRGQQVTLSCSPISGHRSVSWYQQTPGQGLQFLFEYFSETQRNKGNFPGRFSGRQFSNSRSEMNVSTLELGDSALYLCASSLEGTNTEAFFGQGTRLTVV.

The table lists this clone with a count of one. This chain uses TRBV7-2 with TRBJ2-3; possible D gene TRBD2, 6 bases. Trimming left V 5 bases short and J 9 bases short, with 24 bases between. Germline assignment: CDR1 SGHTA and CDR2 FQGNSA. The CDR3 is 16 residues long. The CDR3 DNA follows: TGTGCCAGCAGCAACGATCGTAGCGGACTGACTGAAACGCAGTATTTT. It encodes CASSNDRSGLTETQYF. Full variable domain (missing parts from reference TRBV7-2 and TRBJ2-3): GAGVSQSPSNKVTEKGKDVELRCDPISGHTALYWYRQSLGQGLEFLIYFQGNSAPDKSGLPSDRFSAERTGGSVSTLTIQRTQQEDSAVYLCASSNDRSGLTETQYFGPGTRLTVL.

The genes are TRBV2 and TRBJ1-1; maybe TRBD1 (5 bases). From germline, CDR1 is SNHLY and CDR2 FYNNEI. There are 13 residues in the CDR3. CDR3 nucleotide sequence: TGTGCTTCGAAGGGGTTCATGAACACTGAAGCTTTCTTT. The encoded protein is CASKGFMNTEAFF.

The chain carries TRBV7-3 and TRBJ1-3; D possibly corresponds to TRBD1 (5 bases). Looked up from germline, CDR1 is SGHTA and CDR2 is FQGTGA. Trimming removed 5 bases at V and 0 bases at J, with 17 bases between. There are 17 residues in the CDR3. CDR3 sequence (DNA): TGTGCCAGCAGCCCAATCGGGGGGGTGACCTCTGGAAACACCATATATTTT. Translation: CASSPIGGVTSGNTIYF.

V and J are TRBV28 and TRBJ2-1; TRBD1 is a possible D gene (6 bases). Germline V gene lookup returns CDR1 MDHEN and CDR2 SYDVKM. Trimming took 7 bases from V and 7 from J, leaving 11 bases between them. This CDR3 has 12 residues. The CDR3 DNA reads as TGTGCCAGCATGGCAGGGGAAAATGAGCAGTTCTTC. Protein: CASMAGENEQFF. The full variable domain, its missing parts supplied by reference TRBV28 and TRBJ2-1, is DVKVTQSSRYLVKRTGEKVFLECVQDMDHENMFWYRQDPGLGLRLIYFSYDVKMKEKGDIPEGYSVSREKKERFSLILESASTNQTSMYLCASMAGENEQFFGPGTRLTVL.

This chain uses TRBV2 with TRBJ1-5, with TRBD1 matching over 9 bases. The CDR3 has 14 amino acids. CDR1 and CDR2 (germline): SNHLY, FYNNEI. The V and J ends lost 6 bases and 6 bases, in that order; junction bases with no gene match: 6. The CDR3, as DNA: TGTGCCAGCAGCGGAACAGGGGGCTTTCAGCCCCAGCATTTT. It specifies CASSGTGGFQPQHF.

This clone was detected a few times. J is TRBJ1-1 and V is TRBV5-1, with TRBD1 as a possible D gene (6 bases). The CDR3 covers 15 residues. V lost 0 bases to trimming and J lost 6 bases, with 15 bases between them. In germline, CDR1 is SGHRS, CDR2 YFSETQ. The CDR3 DNA reads as TGCGCCAGCAGCTTGGGGGGGCAGGACGATTCTGAAGCTTTCTTT. This gives the protein CASSLGGQDDSEAFF.

CDR3 region: CASYLAGPLDTQYF. CDR3 sequence (DNA): TGTGCCAGCTACCTAGCGGGGCCCCTGGATACGCAGTATTTT. The chain is built from TRBV7-2 and TRBJ2-3; 9 positions agree with TRBD2. V lost 8 bases to trimming and J lost 6 bases; unmatched junction nucleotides: 9. CDR1 and CDR2 (germline): SGHTA, FQGNSA. The CDR3 is 14 amino acids.

This chain connects TRBV7-2 to TRBJ1-5, with D unresolved. The V gene lost 4 bases and the J gene lost 9 bases, with 13 bases spanning the gap. Germline V gene lookup returns CDR1 SGHTA and CDR2 FQGNSA. This CDR3 has 13 residues. The CDR3 nucleotides are TGTGCCAGCAGCTCGAAACACGGCGCGCCCCAGCATTTT. It is translated as CASSSKHGAPQHF.

The rearrangement joins TRBV5-1 to TRBJ2-3; D is tentatively TRBD1 or TRBD2 (5 bases each). V was pared by 4 bases and J by 6 bases, with 15 bases between. This CDR3 comprises 14 residues. Germline CDR1 is SGHRS and CDR2 is YFSETQ. The CDR3, as DNA: TGCGCCAGCAGCCTGGGACGGCCCAGGGATACGCAGTATTTT. It yields the protein CASSLGRPRDTQYF.

The rearrangement links TRBV10-3 to TRBJ1-1; 7 bases align to TRBD1. CDR1 and CDR2 (germline): ENHRY, SYGVKD. Trimming at V came to 10 bases and at J to 1 base, leaving 9 bases not matched to a gene. This CDR3 has 14 residues. In nucleotides, the CDR3 is TGTGCCACCGAAAAACAGGGGAAGAACACTGAAGCTTTCTTT. Its translation is CATEKQGKNTEAFF.

The J gene is TRBJ1-6, the V gene TRBV5-1; D possibly corresponds to TRBD1 (6 bases). The germline V gene encodes CDR1 SGHRS and CDR2 YFSETQ. V lost 4 bases and J lost 6, with 11 bases in between. The CDR3 loop spans 14 amino acids. Here the CDR3 DNA reads TGCGCCAGCAGCAACAGGGATGGTAATTCACCCCTCCACTTT. It codes for CASSNRDGNSPLHF.

The V call is TRBV6-5, the J call TRBJ1-2; D is undetermined. The germline V gene encodes CDR1 MNHEY and CDR2 SVGAGI. Trimming pared 10 bases from V and 4 bases from J, leaving 10 bases between. CDR3 length: 11 amino acids. The CDR3 is CAIWYSYGYTF. The DNA of the CDR3 is TGTGCCATATGGTACAGCTATGGCTACACCTTC.

The chain recombines TRBV7-8 with TRBJ1-1; D remains ambiguous. Germline loops: CDR1 SGHVS, CDR2 FQNEAQ. V lost 3 bases and J lost 1, with 6 bases in between. The CDR3 is made up of 13 amino acids. CDR3 in amino acids: CASSLVGNTEAFF. The CDR3 DNA reads as TGTGCCAGCAGCTTGGTTGGGAACACTGAAGCTTTCTTT.

This clone was observed a handful of times. The rearrangement uses TRBV19 and TRBJ2-1, with D possibly being TRBD1 (5 bases). Germline assignment: CDR1 LNHDA and CDR2 SQIVND (reference sequence). The CDR3 is 14 amino acids. Trimming cost V 3 bases and J 6 bases, with 12 bases left between them. The CDR3 DNA reads as TGTGCCAGTAGTATTAGTCTGGGGCGCAATGAGCAGTTCTTC. Amino acid sequence: CASSISLGRNEQFF.

The chain combines TRBV4-3 with TRBJ2-3; D gene uncertain. Trimming shortened V by 3 bases and J by 5 bases, and 6 bases separated the two germline ends. Germline V gene lookup returns CDR1 LGHNA and CDR2 YSLEER. This CDR3 spans 12 amino acids. CDR3: CASSHRGDTQYF. The CDR3 DNA sequence: TGCGCCAGCAGCCACCGAGGAGATACGCAGTATTTT.

A single count supports this clone. The rearrangement joins TRBV7-8 to TRBJ1-6, with 10 bases fitting TRBD1. Germline V gene sequence: CDR1 SGHVS, CDR2 FQNEAQ. CDR3 length equals 17 residues. The V segment lost 2 bases and the J segment 10 bases; nucleotides outside the gene matches: 11. The DNA for the CDR3 is TGTGCCAGCAGCTTAATGGGAGGGACAGGGGTCGGGTCACCCCTCCACTTT. This sequence encodes CASSLMGGTGVGSPLHF. The full variable domain, completed using reference TRBV7-8 and TRBJ1-6, is GAGVSQSPRYKVAKRGQDVALRCDPISGHVSLFWYQQALGQGPEFLTYFQNEAQLDKSGLPSDRFFAERPEGSVSTLKIQRTQQEDSAVYLCASSLMGGTGVGSPLHFGNGTRLTVT.

V and J are TRBV5-1 and TRBJ2-1; the D is unclear. Germline-derived CDR1 and CDR2 are SGHRS and YFSETQ. With 3 bases removed from V and 7 bases from J, the gap between germline ends came to 17 bases. The CDR3 is 15 residues long. The chain's CDR3 is CASSSNVIPGNEQFF. The CDR3 region has the DNA TGCGCCAGCAGCTCGAATGTAATTCCCGGGAATGAGCAGTTCTTC.

The chain links TRBV2 to TRBJ1-2; 7 nucleotides align to TRBD1. Germline V gene sequence: CDR1 SNHLY, CDR2 FYNNEI. V lost 6 bases to trimming and J lost 7 bases; unmatched junction nucleotides: 5. The CDR3 runs to 12 residues. The CDR3 sequence is CASSYRGSGYTF. The CDR3 bases are TGTGCCAGCAGCTACAGGGGATCTGGCTACACCTTC. Filled out from reference TRBV2 and TRBJ1-2, the complete variable domain reads EPEVTQTPSHQVTQMGQEVILRCVPISNHLYFYWYRQILGQKVEFLVSFYNNEISEKSEIFDDQFSVERPDGSNFTLKIRSTKLEDSAMYFCASSYRGSGYTFGSGTRLTVV.

The chain joins TRBV9 to TRBJ2-6; 9 bases map to TRBD1. The CDR3 runs 17 residues. Germline V gene sequence: CDR1 SGDLS, CDR2 YYNGEE. V shed 4 bases and J 0 bases; nucleotides not matched to a gene: 5. The CDR3 DNA reads as TGTGCCAGCAGCCCCTGGACAGGGGACTCTGGGGCCAACGTCCTGACTTTC. This codes for CASSPWTGDSGANVLTF.